The 26 T cell receptor beta chains reported below all come from one sample, sequenced in a study of T cells of healthy individuals. TCRdb re-derived calls from the 5' RACE reads in MiXCR, one entry per CDR3 protein. The table has about 41,000 distinct CDR3 sequences, 4% to 5.5% seen once. The receptors stem from a human donor in good health.

This clonotype was found many times. The chain is built from TRBV12-3 or TRBV12-4 and TRBJ2-2; 10 bases line up with TRBD2. The CDR3 length is 14 residues. With 6 bases clipped from V and 9 bases from J, the junction kept 7 bases outside the gene matches. In nucleotides, the CDR3 is TGTGCCAGCAGCCAGACTAGCGGGTACAGGGAGCTGTTTTTT. Its translation: CASSQTSGYRELFF.

This clonotype was counted a few times. The V call is TRBV20-1, the J call TRBJ2-3, with 11 positions matching TRBD1. The CDR3 spans 18 residues. V trimming: 5 bases; J trimming: 1 base; junction bases outside the gene matches: 14. Germline loops: CDR1 DFQATT, CDR2 SNEGSKA (reference sequence). The CDR3 region has the DNA TGCAGTGCTGCCCCGGACAGGGGGCTAATCATCGGCACAGATACGCAGTATTTT. Residues: CSAAPDRGLIIGTDTQYF.

The sample holds many counts of this clonotype. V gene TRBV13 combines with J gene TRBJ1-4; perhaps TRBD1 as D (6 bases). Trimming cost V 0 bases and J 7 bases, with 6 bases left between them. Germline values: CDR1 PRHDT, CDR2 FYEKMQ (reference sequence). This CDR3 comprises 13 residues. The CDR3 spells CASSLGQGEKLFF. CDR3 in DNA: TGTGCCAGCAGCTTAGGACAGGGTGAAAAACTGTTTTTT.

This clonotype has just a few counts. The chain joins TRBV29-1 to TRBJ2-2; no clear D gene. Trimming stripped 4 bases from V and 6 bases from J, with 6 bases between. From germline, CDR1 is SQVTM and CDR2 ANQGSEA. This CDR3 region has 11 residues. DNA of the CDR3: TGCAGCGTTGTTCGGGCCGGGGAGCTGTTTTTT. It translates to CSVVRAGELFF.

This clonotype was picked up many times. This chain joins TRBV15 and TRBJ2-7; 8 nucleotides agree with TRBD2. With 11 bases clipped from V and 0 bases from J, the junction kept 9 bases outside the gene matches. CDR3 length: 14 residues. Germline CDR1 LNHNV, CDR2 YYDKDF (reference sequence). The DNA for the CDR3 is TGTGCCTCGAAGCGGGAGATAGGCTCCTACGAGCAGTACTTC. This gives the protein CASKREIGSYEQYF.

This clonotype was seen ten or more times. The chain couples TRBV12-3 or TRBV12-4 to TRBJ1-1; D ambiguous. Trimming removed 1 base from V and 0 bases from J, with 6 bases in between. This CDR3 spans 14 amino acids. The CDR3, as DNA: TGTGCCAGCAGTTTAGTAGGAATGAACACTGAAGCTTTCTTT. Encoded protein: CASSLVGMNTEAFF.

In this sample, this clonotype turned up many times. J is TRBJ1-1 and V is TRBV4-1, with 8 bases matching TRBD1. This CDR3 comprises 16 residues. The germline gives CDR1 MGHRA, CDR2 YSYEKL. The V gene end was trimmed by 0 bases and the J gene end by 1 base; junction bases not matched to a gene: 4. The CDR3 is CASSQEDGTGNTEAFF. The CDR3 bases are TGCGCCAGCAGCCAAGAAGATGGGACAGGGAACACTGAAGCTTTCTTT.

The rearrangement uses TRBV30 and TRBJ1-5; D is ambiguous. V lost 2 bases and J lost 0, with 17 bases in between. Germline V gene data show CDR1 as GTSNPN and CDR2 as SVGIG (reference sequence). This CDR3 has 17 residues. CDR3 sequence: CAWSTWTRRLSNQPQHF. In nucleotides, the CDR3 is TGTGCCTGGAGTACATGGACCAGGAGACTTAGCAATCAGCCCCAGCATTTT. Full variable domain (remainder filled in from reference TRBV30 and TRBJ1-5): SQTIHQWPATLVQPVGSPLSLECTVEGTSNPNLYWYRQAAGRGLQLLFYSVGIGQISSEVPQNLSASRPQDRQFILSSKKLLLSDSGFYLCAWSTWTRRLSNQPQHFGDGTRLSIL.

This clonotype was recorded at least ten times. The chain uses TRBV29-1 and TRBJ2-5; no firm D call. The CDR3 runs 13 residues. Germline V gene sequence: CDR1 SQVTM, CDR2 ANQGSEA. With 7 bases removed from V and 2 bases from J, the gap between germline ends came to 14 bases. The CDR3 loop is CSAGTAQQETQYF. Here the CDR3 DNA reads TGCAGCGCGGGTACGGCCCAACAAGAGACCCAGTACTTC.

The rearrangement uses TRBV18 and TRBJ1-6; possible D gene TRBD1, 6 bases. This CDR3 region has 13 residues. Trimming removed 3 bases at V and 7 bases at J, with 7 bases between. Germline values: CDR1 KGHSH, CDR2 LQKENI. The CDR3 sequence: CASSPGANSPLHF. CDR3 in DNA: TGTGCCAGCTCACCGGGGGCGAATTCACCCCTCCACTTT.

V gene TRBV7-8 combines with J gene TRBJ1-1; D gene uncertain. V shed 5 bases and J shed 1 base, with 11 bases lying between them. Germline V gene lookup returns CDR1 SGHVS and CDR2 FQNEAQ. The CDR3 length is 14 residues. The CDR3 sequence is CASSESSWNTEAFF. CDR3 DNA sequence: TGTGCCAGCAGCGAAAGCAGTTGGAACACTGAAGCTTTCTTT.

This clonotype has ten or more counts. The chain has TRBV6-1 and TRBJ2-1, with 12 positions matching TRBD2. V trimming: 1 base; J trimming: 8 bases; junction bases outside the gene matches: 9. The CDR3 has 17 residues. The germline CDR1 and CDR2 sequences are MNHNS and SASEGT. Written as DNA, the CDR3 is TGTGCCAGCAGTGAAGTGGATCCTAGCGGGAGGGCCTATGAGCAGTTCTTC. It yields the protein CASSEVDPSGRAYEQFF.

This chain links TRBV10-3 with TRBJ2-1; the match to TRBD1 covers 9 bases. The CDR3 consists of 15 residues. Unmatched junction bases numbered 13, after V lost 6 bases and J lost 10 bases. Per the germline V gene, CDR1 is ENHRY and CDR2 is SYGVKD. The CDR3 sequence: CAIRGDRDRFGEQFF. The CDR3 coding sequence is TGTGCCATCAGGGGGGACAGGGATCGATTTGGCGAGCAGTTCTTC.

This clonotype has a count of ten or more. This chain uses TRBV4-2 with TRBJ2-5, with D possibly being TRBD2 (7 bases). This CDR3 spans 17 amino acids. V lost 1 base and J lost 9, with 24 bases in between. Germline-derived CDR1 and CDR2 are LGHNA and YNFKEQ. CDR3 DNA sequence: TGTGCCAGCAGCCAAGCCACTCGGACAGCGGGGATGGAGGCCCAGTACTTC. Translating gives CASSQATRTAGMEAQYF.

In its sample, this clonotype was seen a few times. CDR3 in amino acids: CASRRGTNAGVPEAFF. The CDR3 nucleotides are TGCGCCAGCAGGAGAGGGACGAACGCTGGCGTCCCTGAAGCTTTCTTT. The chain combines TRBV4-1 with TRBJ1-1, with a possible D match to TRBD1 (5 bases). The CDR3 is 16 amino acids. The germline gives CDR1 MGHRA, CDR2 YSYEKL. Trimming shortened V by 6 bases and J by 6 bases, and 23 bases separated the two germline ends.

The sample holds many counts of this clonotype. The V gene is TRBV20-1, the J gene TRBJ1-1; D call uncertain. This CDR3 contains 16 residues. Trimming took off 7 bases at V and 1 base at J, with 22 bases between the two ends. CDR1 is DFQATT and CDR2 is SNEGSKA in the germline V gene (reference sequence). The CDR3 here is CSVPNTLVGTNTEAFF. The CDR3 DNA reads TGCAGTGTCCCAAATACCCTCGTAGGAACGAACACTGAAGCTTTCTTT.

This clonotype has only a few counts. J is TRBJ2-4 and V is TRBV12-3 or TRBV12-4; tentative D call: TRBD1 (6 bases). The CDR3 spans 11 residues. V was cut by 7 bases and J by 11 bases, with 12 bases left in between. CDR3 DNA: TGTGCCAGCACACAGGGTACTTTTCAGTACTTC. As protein: CASTQGTFQYF.

This clonotype appeared many times. The CDR3 here is CASSFGTVNQPQHF. The CDR3 region has the DNA TGTGCCAGCAGTTTCGGTACAGTCAATCAGCCCCAGCATTTT. The V gene is TRBV12-3 or TRBV12-4, the J gene TRBJ1-5; no firm D call. The CDR3 covers 14 residues. V was trimmed by 3 bases and J by 3 bases, leaving 9 bases between them.

This clonotype was observed many times. This rearrangement joins TRBV15 to TRBJ2-5, with TRBD2 matching over 11 bases. V was pared by 1 base and J by 4 bases, with 2 bases of the junction left unmatched. CDR1 is LNHNV and CDR2 is YYDKDF in the germline V gene (reference sequence). CDR3 length: 15 residues. CDR3 loop: CATSRGLAGGETQYF. CDR3 in DNA: TGTGCCACCAGCAGAGGGCTAGCGGGAGGAGAGACCCAGTACTTC.

The rearrangement joins TRBV12-3 or TRBV12-4 to TRBJ1-2; D gene unclear. The CDR3 runs to 13 residues. The V end lost 6 bases, the J end lost 4 bases, and 12 bases lay between the germline ends. CDR3 loop: CASRTEVTYGYTF. For the CDR3, the DNA is TGTGCCAGCAGGACCGAAGTTACCTATGGCTACACCTTC.

This clonotype was detected many times. This chain connects TRBV25-1 to TRBJ1-2, with a possible D match to TRBD1 (5 bases). V was shortened by 10 bases and J by 8 bases, with 14 bases between the two germline ends. This CDR3 is built from 11 residues. Germline V lookup: CDR1 MGHDK, CDR2 SYGVNS. CDR3 DNA sequence: TGTGCCACCAGCGTGGGGGTCGGCTACACCTTC. As protein: CATSVGVGYTF.

This clonotype has at least ten counts. The chain uses TRBV4-1 and TRBJ1-4, with D maybe TRBD1 (5 bases). The CDR3 runs to 16 residues. Trimming cost V 4 bases and J 4 bases, with 16 bases left between them. Germline CDR1 and CDR2: MGHRA and YSYEKL. CDR3 residues: CASSPPEAGNNEKLFF. DNA for the CDR3: TGCGCCAGCAGCCCACCCGAGGCAGGGAATAATGAAAAACTGTTTTTT.

V gene TRBV20-1 combines with J gene TRBJ2-5; 7 nucleotides align to TRBD2. CDR3 length: 16 amino acids. V gave up 3 bases and J gave up 0 bases; unmatched junction bases: 10. CDR1 is DFQATT and CDR2 is SNEGSKA in the germline V gene (reference sequence). The CDR3 region is CSASQSSGLYQETQYF. The CDR3, as DNA: TGCAGTGCTAGTCAATCTAGCGGACTGTACCAAGAGACCCAGTACTTC.

At least ten counts were recorded for this clonotype. This chain links TRBV6-5 with TRBJ2-7; the D gene is possibly TRBD2 (5 bases). This CDR3 contains 13 residues. Per the germline V gene, CDR1 is MNHEY and CDR2 is SVGAGI. Trimming stripped 0 bases from V and 7 bases from J, with 10 bases between. The DNA for the CDR3 is TGTGCCAGCAGTTACTCCAGCGGTCGGGAGCAGTACTTC. Its protein is CASSYSSGREQYF.

This clonotype was seen ten or more times. The gene calls are TRBV5-5 and TRBJ1-2, with 7 positions matching TRBD1. Losses at the gene ends were 0 bases for V and 4 bases for J; bases not matched to a gene: 6. Germline V lookup: CDR1 SGHKS, CDR2 YYEKEE (reference sequence). The CDR3 spans 15 residues. The DNA of the CDR3 is TGTGCCAGCAGCTTGGCCCCCGACAGGGTCTATGGCTACACCTTC. Translated, it gives CASSLAPDRVYGYTF.

In this sample, this clonotype turned up many times. This rearrangement joins TRBV29-1 to TRBJ2-1; D might be TRBD2 (5 bases). The V gene's germline CDR1 is SQVTM and CDR2 ANQGSEA. The V end was cut by 6 bases, the J end by 5 bases, with 17 bases between. This CDR3 region has 14 residues. CDR3 region: CSVTRVSSNNEQFF. The CDR3 DNA reads TGCAGCGTCACAAGGGTCTCTAGCAACAATGAGCAGTTCTTC.